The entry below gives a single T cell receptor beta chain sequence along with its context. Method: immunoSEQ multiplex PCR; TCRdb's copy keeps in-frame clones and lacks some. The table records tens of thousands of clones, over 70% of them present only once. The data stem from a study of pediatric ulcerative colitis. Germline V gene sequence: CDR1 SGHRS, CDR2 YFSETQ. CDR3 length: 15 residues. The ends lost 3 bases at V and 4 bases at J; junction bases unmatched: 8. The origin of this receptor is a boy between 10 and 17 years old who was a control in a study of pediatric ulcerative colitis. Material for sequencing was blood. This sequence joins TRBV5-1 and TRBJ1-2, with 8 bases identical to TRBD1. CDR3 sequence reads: CASSSTGGKSYGYTF. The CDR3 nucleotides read TGCGCCAGCAGCTCTACAGGGGGGAAGAGCTATGGCTACACCTTC.